The clone carrying this TCR beta chain has a single count. This sample is part of a study of Graves' ophthalmopathy and Graves' hyperthyroidism. Germline values: CDR1 DFQATT, CDR2 SNEGSKA (reference sequence). The CDR3 consists of 15 residues. Trimming cost V 5 bases and J 7 bases, with 21 bases left between them. TCR beta CDR3 amplification used RNA transcripts. HTBI-primed first-round RT-PCR preceded second-round multiplex PCR. One entry per CDR3 protein, called by TCRdb with MiXCR from the multiplex PCR reads. The sample consists of over a million distinct CDR3 sequences, 36% of them appearing once.

The chain is built from TRBV20-1 and TRBJ1-5; TRBD1 is a possible D gene (5 bases). The clonotype comes from an adult man with Graves' hyperthyroidism. Sequences were obtained from peripheral blood or thyroid tissue (not recorded which). Written as DNA, the CDR3 is TGCAGTGCTCGTTTCCTAGTGGGAGGGGAGCAGCCCCAGCATTTT. Translation gives CSARFLVGGEQPQHF.